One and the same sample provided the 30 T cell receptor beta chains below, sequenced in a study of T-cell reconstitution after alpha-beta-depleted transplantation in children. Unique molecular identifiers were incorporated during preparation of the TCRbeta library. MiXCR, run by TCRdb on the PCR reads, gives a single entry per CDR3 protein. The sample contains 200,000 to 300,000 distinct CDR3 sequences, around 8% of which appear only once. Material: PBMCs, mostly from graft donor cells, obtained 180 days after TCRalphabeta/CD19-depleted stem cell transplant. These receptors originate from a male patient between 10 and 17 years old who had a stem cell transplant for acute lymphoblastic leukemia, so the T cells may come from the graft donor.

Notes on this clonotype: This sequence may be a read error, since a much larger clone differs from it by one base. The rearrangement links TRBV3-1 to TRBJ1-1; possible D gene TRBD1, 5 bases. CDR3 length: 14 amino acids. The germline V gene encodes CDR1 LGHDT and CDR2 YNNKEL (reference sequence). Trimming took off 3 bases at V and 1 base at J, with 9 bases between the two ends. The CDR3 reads CASSHRAANTEAFF. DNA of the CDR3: TGTGCCAGCAGCCACAGGGCGGCGAACACTGAAGCTTTCTTT.

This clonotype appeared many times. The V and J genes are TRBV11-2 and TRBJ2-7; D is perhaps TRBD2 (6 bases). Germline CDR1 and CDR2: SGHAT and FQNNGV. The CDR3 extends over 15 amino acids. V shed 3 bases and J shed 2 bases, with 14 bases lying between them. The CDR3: CASSLGGIPPYEQYF. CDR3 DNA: TGTGCCAGCAGCTTGGGCGGGATCCCCCCCTACGAGCAGTACTTC.

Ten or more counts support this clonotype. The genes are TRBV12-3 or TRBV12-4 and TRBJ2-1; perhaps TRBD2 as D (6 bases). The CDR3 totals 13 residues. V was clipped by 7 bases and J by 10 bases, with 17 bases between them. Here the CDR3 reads CASTKRRVREQFF. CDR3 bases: TGTGCCAGCACTAAGCGGAGGGTACGGGAGCAGTTCTTC.

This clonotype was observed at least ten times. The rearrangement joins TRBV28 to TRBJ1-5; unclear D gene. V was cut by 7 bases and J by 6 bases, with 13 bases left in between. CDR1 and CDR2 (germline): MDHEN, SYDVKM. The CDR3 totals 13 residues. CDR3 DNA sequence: TGTGCCAGCATGGAAGGAGTAGGTCAGCCCCAGCATTTT. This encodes CASMEGVGQPQHF.

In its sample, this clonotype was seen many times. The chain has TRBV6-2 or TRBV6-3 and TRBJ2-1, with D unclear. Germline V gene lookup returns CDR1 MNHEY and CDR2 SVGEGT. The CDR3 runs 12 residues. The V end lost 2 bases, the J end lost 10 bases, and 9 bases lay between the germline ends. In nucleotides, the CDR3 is TGTGCCAGCAGTTACGGGGTGGGGGAGCAGTTCTTC. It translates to CASSYGVGEQFF.

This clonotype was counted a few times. The CDR3: CAISEGGGGELFF. In DNA form, the CDR3 reads TGTGCCATCAGTGAGGGAGGCGGCGGGGAGCTGTTTTTT. This chain joins TRBV10-3 and TRBJ2-2; a possible D gene is TRBD2 (5 bases). This CDR3 region has 13 residues. Trimming shortened V by 2 bases and J by 7 bases, and 8 bases separated the two germline ends. Germline CDR1 reads ENHRY; CDR2 reads SYGVKD.

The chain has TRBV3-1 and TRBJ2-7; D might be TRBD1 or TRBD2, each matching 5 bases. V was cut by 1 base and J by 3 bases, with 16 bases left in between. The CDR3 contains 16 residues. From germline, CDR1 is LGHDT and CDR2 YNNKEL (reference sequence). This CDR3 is CASSQGGSRVHYEQYF. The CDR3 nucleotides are TGTGCCAGCAGCCAAGGAGGGAGCAGGGTTCACTACGAGCAGTACTTC.

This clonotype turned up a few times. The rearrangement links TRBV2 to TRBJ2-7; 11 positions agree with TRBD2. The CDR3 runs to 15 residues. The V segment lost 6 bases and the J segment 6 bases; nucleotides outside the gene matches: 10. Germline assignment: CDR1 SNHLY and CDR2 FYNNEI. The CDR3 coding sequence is TGTGCCAGCAGACCATTAGCGGGAGGGCCGGGCGAGCAGTACTTC. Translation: CASRPLAGGPGEQYF.

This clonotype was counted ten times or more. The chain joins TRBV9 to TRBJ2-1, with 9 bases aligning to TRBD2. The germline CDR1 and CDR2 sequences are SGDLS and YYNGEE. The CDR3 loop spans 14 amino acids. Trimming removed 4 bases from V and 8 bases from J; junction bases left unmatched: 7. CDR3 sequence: CASSLGREGYEQFF. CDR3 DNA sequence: TGTGCCAGCAGCCTCGGGCGGGAGGGCTATGAGCAGTTCTTC.

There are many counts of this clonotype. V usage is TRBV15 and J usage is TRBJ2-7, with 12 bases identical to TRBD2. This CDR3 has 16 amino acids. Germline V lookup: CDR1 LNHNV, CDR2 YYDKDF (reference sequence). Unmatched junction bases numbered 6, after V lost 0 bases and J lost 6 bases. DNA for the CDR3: TGTGCCACCAGCAGAGATCCGCTAGCGGGGGGGCTCGAGCAGTACTTC. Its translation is CATSRDPLAGGLEQYF.

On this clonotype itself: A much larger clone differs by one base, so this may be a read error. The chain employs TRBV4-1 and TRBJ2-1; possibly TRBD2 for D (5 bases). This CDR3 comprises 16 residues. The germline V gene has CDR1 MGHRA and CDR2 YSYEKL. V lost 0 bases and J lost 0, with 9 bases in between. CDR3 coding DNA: TGCGCCAGCAGCCAAGAGTGCCGGGACTCCTACAATGAGCAGTTCTTC. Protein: CASSQECRDSYNEQFF.

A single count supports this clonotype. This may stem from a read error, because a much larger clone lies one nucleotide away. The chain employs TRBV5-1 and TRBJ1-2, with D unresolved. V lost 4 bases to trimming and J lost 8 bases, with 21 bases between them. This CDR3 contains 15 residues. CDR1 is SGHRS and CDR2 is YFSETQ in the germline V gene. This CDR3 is CASSAPPVGTGGYTF. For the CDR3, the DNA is TGCGCCAGCAGCGCCCCCCCGGTAGGAACGGGGGGCTACACCTTC.

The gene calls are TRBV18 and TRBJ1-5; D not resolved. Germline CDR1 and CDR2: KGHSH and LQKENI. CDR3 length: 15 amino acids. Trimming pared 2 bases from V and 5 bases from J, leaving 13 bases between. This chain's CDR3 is CASSPMGEGHQPQHF. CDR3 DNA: TGTGCCAGCTCACCAATGGGTGAGGGCCATCAGCCCCAGCATTTT.

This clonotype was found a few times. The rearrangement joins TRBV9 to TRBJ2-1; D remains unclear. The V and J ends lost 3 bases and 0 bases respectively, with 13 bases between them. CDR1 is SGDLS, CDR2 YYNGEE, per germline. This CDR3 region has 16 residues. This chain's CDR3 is CASSAIAASSYNEQFF. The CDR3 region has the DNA TGTGCCAGCAGCGCTATCGCGGCTTCCTCCTACAATGAGCAGTTCTTC.

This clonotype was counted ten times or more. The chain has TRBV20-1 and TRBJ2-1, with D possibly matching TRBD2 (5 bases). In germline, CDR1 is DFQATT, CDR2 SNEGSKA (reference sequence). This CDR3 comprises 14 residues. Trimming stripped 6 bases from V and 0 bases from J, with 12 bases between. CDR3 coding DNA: TGCAGTGCAAGCGGACGGAGCTCCTACAATGAGCAGTTCTTC. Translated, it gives CSASGRSSYNEQFF.

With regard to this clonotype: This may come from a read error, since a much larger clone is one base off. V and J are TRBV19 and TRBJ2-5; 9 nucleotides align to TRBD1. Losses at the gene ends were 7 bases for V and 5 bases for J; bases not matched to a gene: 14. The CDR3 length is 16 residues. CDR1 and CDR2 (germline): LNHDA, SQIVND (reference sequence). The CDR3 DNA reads TGTGCCAGTACTTCCCGGACAGGGGAGGGATTGGAGACCCAGTACTTC. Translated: CASTSRTGEGLETQYF.

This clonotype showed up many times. CDR3 nucleotides: TGCGCCAGCAGCCAAGCCCCCCTCGGCCGGGGGGGGCAGTACTTC. Protein sequence: CASSQAPLGRGGQYF. The J gene is TRBJ2-7, the V gene TRBV4-1; 8 nucleotides line up with TRBD2. Per germline, CDR1 MGHRA and CDR2 YSYEKL. V lost 1 base, J lost 9 bases, and 11 bases stayed unmatched. The length of the CDR3 is 15 residues.

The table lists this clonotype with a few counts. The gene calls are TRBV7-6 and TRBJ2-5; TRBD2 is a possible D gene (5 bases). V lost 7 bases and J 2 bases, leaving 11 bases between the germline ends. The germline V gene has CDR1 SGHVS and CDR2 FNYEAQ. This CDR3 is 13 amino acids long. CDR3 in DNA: TGTGCCAGCAAGACGGGGATACAAGAGACCCAGTACTTC. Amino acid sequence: CASKTGIQETQYF.

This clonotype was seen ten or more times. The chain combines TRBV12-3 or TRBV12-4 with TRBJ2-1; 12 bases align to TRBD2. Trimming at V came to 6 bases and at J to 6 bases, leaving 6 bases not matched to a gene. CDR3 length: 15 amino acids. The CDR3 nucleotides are TGTGCCAGCAGCCGACTAGCGGGGGCCTCCAATGAGCAGTTCTTC. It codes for CASSRLAGASNEQFF.

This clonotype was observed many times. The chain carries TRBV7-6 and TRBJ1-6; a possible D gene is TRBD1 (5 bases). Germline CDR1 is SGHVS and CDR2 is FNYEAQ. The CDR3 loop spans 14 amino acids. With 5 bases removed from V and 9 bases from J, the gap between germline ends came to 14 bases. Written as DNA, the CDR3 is TGTGCCAGCAGCCGCGACAGAGATCGTTCACCCCTCCACTTT. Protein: CASSRDRDRSPLHF.

The CDR3 reads CASSIRFPHEQYF. As DNA, the CDR3 is TGTGCCAGTAGTATCCGTTTCCCCCACGAGCAGTACTTC. This chain connects TRBV19 to TRBJ2-7; D unresolved. V lost 3 bases and J 5 bases, leaving 11 bases between the germline ends. The CDR3 has 13 amino acids. Germline V gene sequence: CDR1 LNHDA, CDR2 SQIVND (reference sequence).

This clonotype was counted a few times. CDR3 in amino acids: CASSPTPYAPYGYTF. The CDR3 DNA is TGTGCCAGCTCACCCACTCCCTACGCCCCATATGGCTACACCTTC. The rearrangement uses TRBV18 and TRBJ1-2; D not resolved. The CDR3 covers 15 residues. Germline V gene sequence: CDR1 KGHSH, CDR2 LQKENI. Trimming took off 3 bases at V and 5 bases at J, with 16 bases between the two ends.

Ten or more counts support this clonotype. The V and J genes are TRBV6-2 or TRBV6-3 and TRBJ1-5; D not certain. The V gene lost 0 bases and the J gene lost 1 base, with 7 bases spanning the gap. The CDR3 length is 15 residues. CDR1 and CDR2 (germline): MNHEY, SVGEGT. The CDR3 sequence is CASSYSHRSNQPQHF. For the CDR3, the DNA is TGTGCCAGCAGTTACTCTCACAGAAGCAATCAGCCCCAGCATTTT.

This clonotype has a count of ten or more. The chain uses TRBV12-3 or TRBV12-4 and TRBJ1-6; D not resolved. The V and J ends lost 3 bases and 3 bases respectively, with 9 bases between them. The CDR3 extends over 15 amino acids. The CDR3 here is CASSFRRDYNSPLHF. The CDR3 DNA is TGTGCCAGCAGTTTTCGTCGGGACTATAATTCACCCCTCCACTTT.

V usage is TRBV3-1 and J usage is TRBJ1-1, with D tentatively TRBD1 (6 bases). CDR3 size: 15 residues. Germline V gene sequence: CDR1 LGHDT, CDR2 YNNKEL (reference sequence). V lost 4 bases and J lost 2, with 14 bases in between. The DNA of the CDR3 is TGTGCCAGCAGCCCTCCCACAGGGATAAACACTGAAGCTTTCTTT. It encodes CASSPPTGINTEAFF.

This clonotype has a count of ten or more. CDR3 residues: CASSDSTSWRKQYF. Written as DNA, the CDR3 is TGTGCCAGCAGCGACTCGACTAGTTGGAGGAAGCAGTACTTC. The gene calls are TRBV6-5 and TRBJ2-7; D is possibly TRBD2 (6 bases). Looked up from germline, CDR1 is MNHEY and CDR2 is SVGAGI. The V and J ends lost 6 bases and 8 bases respectively, with 20 bases between them. The CDR3 totals 14 residues.

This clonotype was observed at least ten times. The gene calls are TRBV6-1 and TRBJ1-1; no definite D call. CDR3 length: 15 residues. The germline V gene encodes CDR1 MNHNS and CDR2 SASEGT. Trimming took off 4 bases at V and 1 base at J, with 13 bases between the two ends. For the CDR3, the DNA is TGTGCCAGCAGTGGTCGACGGGGAGAGAACACTGAAGCTTTCTTT. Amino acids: CASSGRRGENTEAFF.

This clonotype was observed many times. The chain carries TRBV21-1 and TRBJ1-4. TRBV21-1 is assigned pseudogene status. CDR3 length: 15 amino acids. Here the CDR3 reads CASSSSTEANEKLFF. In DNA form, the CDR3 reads TGTGCCAGCAGCTCCTCCACGGAAGCTAATGAAAAACTGTTTTTT.

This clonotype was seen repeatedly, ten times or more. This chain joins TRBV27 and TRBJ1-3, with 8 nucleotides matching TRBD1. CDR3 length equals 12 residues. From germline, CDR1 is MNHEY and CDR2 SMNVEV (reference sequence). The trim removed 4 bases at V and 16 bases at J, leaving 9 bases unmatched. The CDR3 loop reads CASSYSGGPVYF. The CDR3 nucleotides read TGTGCCAGCAGTTACTCAGGGGGCCCTGTCTATTTT.

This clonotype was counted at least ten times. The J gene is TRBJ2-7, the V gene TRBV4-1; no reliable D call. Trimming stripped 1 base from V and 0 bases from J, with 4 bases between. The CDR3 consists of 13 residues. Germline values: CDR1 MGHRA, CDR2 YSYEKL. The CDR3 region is CASSQGPSYEQYF. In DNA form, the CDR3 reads TGCGCCAGCAGCCAAGGCCCCTCCTACGAGCAGTACTTC.